This T cell receptor beta chain originates from a study of cytomegalovirus exposure and HLA in healthy donors. Study-level background: Some 180 million T cells yielded over 90 million unique TCR beta sequences in earlier analysis. Falling in the Caucasian-associated ancestry cluster were approximately 86% of 398 genotyped donors. Findings and limits, study-wide: Versus the approximately 700-donor mean, an Asian-associated ancestry cluster reportedly showed fewer N-insertions in a later analysis. Most TCR sequences showed up rarely, but some public TCRs showed up in many donors.

A word on this clone: Its antigen remains unknown.

PCR employed 60 Vbeta and 13 Jbeta primers. Measured with immunoSEQ multiplex PCR; TCRdb has only the in-frame clones, and not every one. Here the sample spans around 150,000 clones, around 80% being singletons. Looked up from germline, CDR1 is SGHVS and CDR2 is FQNEAQ. CDR3 size: 12 residues. The ends were cut back, 5 bases at V and 9 bases at J, with 11 bases in the middle. The TCR was taken from a man between 35 and 55 years old in good health and CMV-seronegative. The chain combines TRBV7-8 with TRBJ2-1, with D possibly TRBD2 on 6 matching bases. Sequenced: PBMCs. CDR3 DNA sequence: TGTGCCAGCAGCCTTGGGAGGACTGAGCAGTTCTTC. It codes for CASSLGRTEQFF. Using reference TRBV7-8 and TRBJ2-1 for the parts outside the CDR3, the full variable domain is GAGVSQSPRYKVAKRGQDVALRCDPISGHVSLFWYQQALGQGPEFLTYFQNEAQLDKSGLPSDRFFAERPEGSVSTLKIQRTQQEDSAVYLCASSLGRTEQFFGPGTRLTVL.